This entry concerns a single TCR beta chain. The sample is drawn from a study of technical replicates of blood from a handful of donors. The germline V gene has CDR1 SGHRS and CDR2 YFSETQ. V shed 2 bases and J 1 base; nucleotides not matched to a gene: 5. The CDR3 extends over 15 amino acids. Libraries were prepared by immunoSEQ multiplex PCR; TCRdb keeps only in-frame clonotypes and omits some of them. The sample consists of 60,000 to 90,000 clones, approximately 97% of them appearing once. The chain employs TRBV5-1 and TRBJ2-5, with 7 bases fitting TRBD2. This receptor was identified in a human donor in good health. Sequencing was carried out using T cells isolated from PBMCs. The CDR3 here is CASSFQGLTQETQYF. As DNA, the CDR3 is TGCGCCAGCAGCTTTCAGGGACTAACCCAAGAGACCCAGTACTTC.